The rows below give T cell receptor beta chains drawn from one sample of a study of T cell changes during pregnancy in multiple sclerosis. Assay used: immunoSEQ multiplex PCR; TCRdb lists only in-frame clones, some missing. Counted here are roughly 40,000 clones, approximately 92% occurring once; the ten biggest clones make up 1% to 1.5%. This sample comprised peripheral blood, obtained before pregnancy. The source of these receptors is a female donor with multiple sclerosis, enrolled in a pregnancy study. CDR3s include the opening cysteine and the closing phenylalanine or tryptophan. D genes are given only for firm matches. The size entry is marked missing in some rows and otherwise reads once, few, many or a size class.

CDR3 protein: CASTLSGREAEEQFF
CDR3 DNA: TGTGCCAGCACTCTATCGGGGCGGGAGGCCGAGGAGCAGTTCTTC
J gene: TRBJ2-1
clone size: .
D gene: TRBD2
CDR3 length: 15
V gene: TRBV27

CDR3 protein: CASSESWAAAYEQYF
CDR3 DNA: TGTGCCAGCAGTGAAAGTTGGGCAGCAGCCTACGAGCAGTACTTC
J gene: TRBJ2-7
clone size: .
D gene: .
CDR3 length: 15
V gene: TRBV2

CDR3 protein: CAWSQAGNTIYF
CDR3 DNA: TGTGCCTGGAGTCAGGCTGGAAACACCATATATTTT
J gene: TRBJ1-3
clone size: .
D gene: .
CDR3 length: 12
V gene: TRBV30

CDR3 protein: CASSDARQGHEQYF
CDR3 DNA: TGCGCCAGCAGTGATGCGAGACAGGGCCACGAGCAGTACTTC
J gene: TRBJ2-7
clone size: .
D gene: TRBD1
CDR3 length: 14
V gene: TRBV10-1

CDR3 protein: CASYNRDSPYEQYF
CDR3 DNA: TGTGCCTCCTATAACCGGGACAGCCCCTACGAGCAGTACTTC
J gene: TRBJ2-7
clone size: .
D gene: TRBD1
CDR3 length: 14
V gene: TRBV2

CDR3 protein: CAIRDRGTYEQYF
CDR3 DNA: TGTGCCATCCGGGACAGGGGGACCTACGAGCAGTACTTC
J gene: TRBJ2-7
clone size: .
D gene: TRBD1
CDR3 length: 13
V gene: TRBV10-3

CDR3 protein: CASSLMAATNYGYTF
CDR3 DNA: TGTGCCAGCAGCTTGATGGCGGCCACTAACTATGGCTACACCTTC
J gene: TRBJ1-2
clone size: .
D gene: .
CDR3 length: 15
V gene: TRBV7-9

CDR3 protein: CASSFDRGSHNEQFF
CDR3 DNA: TGTGCCAGCAGCTTCGACAGGGGGTCCCACAATGAGCAGTTCTTC
J gene: TRBJ2-1
clone size: .
D gene: TRBD1
CDR3 length: 15
V gene: TRBV7-2

CDR3 protein: CASSIGGKETQYF
CDR3 DNA: TGTGCCAGTAGTATAGGGGGCAAAGAGACCCAGTACTTC
J gene: TRBJ2-5
clone size: .
D gene: .
CDR3 length: 13
V gene: TRBV19

CDR3 protein: CASSLEGTSGLGSKNIQYF
CDR3 DNA: TGTGCCAGCAGCTTAGAGGGGACTAGCGGGCTGGGGTCCAAAAACATTCAGTACTTC
J gene: TRBJ2-4
clone size: once
D gene: TRBD2
CDR3 length: 19
V gene: TRBV7-2

CDR3 protein: CASSLGTVHGYTF
CDR3 DNA: TGTGCCAGCAGCTTAGGGACTGTTCATGGCTACACCTTC
J gene: TRBJ1-2
clone size: .
D gene: .
CDR3 length: 13
V gene: TRBV7-9

CDR3 protein: CASISSGIGNEQFF
CDR3 DNA: TGTGCCAGCATCTCTAGCGGGATCGGCAATGAGCAGTTCTTC
J gene: TRBJ2-1
clone size: once
D gene: TRBD2
CDR3 length: 14
V gene: TRBV28

CDR3 protein: CASSLGGSSEAFF
CDR3 DNA: TGTGCCAGCAGCTTAGGAGGGAGCTCTGAAGCTTTCTTT
J gene: TRBJ1-1
clone size: .
D gene: .
CDR3 length: 13
V gene: TRBV7-8

CDR3 protein: CASSQLSGAVFDEQFF
CDR3 DNA: TGTGCCAGCAGCCAATTAAGCGGGGCGGTCTTCGATGAGCAGTTCTTC
J gene: TRBJ2-1
clone size: .
D gene: TRBD2
CDR3 length: 16
V gene: TRBV14

CDR3 protein: CASSLGTSGKNTGELFF
CDR3 DNA: TGCGCCAGCAGCCTCGGGACTAGCGGGAAGAACACCGGGGAGCTGTTTTTT
J gene: TRBJ2-2
clone size: .
D gene: TRBD2
CDR3 length: 17
V gene: TRBV4-3

CDR3 protein: CASSPTTGTGELFF
CDR3 DNA: TGTGCCAGTAGCCCGACGACAGGGACCGGGGAGCTGTTTTTT
J gene: TRBJ2-2
clone size: .
D gene: TRBD1
CDR3 length: 14
V gene: TRBV19

CDR3 protein: CASSSGTGGTNQPQHF
CDR3 DNA: TGTGCCAGCAGCTCCGGGACAGGGGGCACCAATCAGCCCCAGCATTTT
J gene: TRBJ1-5
clone size: .
D gene: TRBD1
CDR3 length: 16
V gene: TRBV7-6

CDR3 protein: CASRLVAGAGNEQFF
CDR3 DNA: TGTGCCAGCAGGTTGGTAGCGGGAGCTGGGAATGAGCAGTTCTTC
J gene: TRBJ2-1
clone size: .
D gene: TRBD2
CDR3 length: 15
V gene: TRBV5-4